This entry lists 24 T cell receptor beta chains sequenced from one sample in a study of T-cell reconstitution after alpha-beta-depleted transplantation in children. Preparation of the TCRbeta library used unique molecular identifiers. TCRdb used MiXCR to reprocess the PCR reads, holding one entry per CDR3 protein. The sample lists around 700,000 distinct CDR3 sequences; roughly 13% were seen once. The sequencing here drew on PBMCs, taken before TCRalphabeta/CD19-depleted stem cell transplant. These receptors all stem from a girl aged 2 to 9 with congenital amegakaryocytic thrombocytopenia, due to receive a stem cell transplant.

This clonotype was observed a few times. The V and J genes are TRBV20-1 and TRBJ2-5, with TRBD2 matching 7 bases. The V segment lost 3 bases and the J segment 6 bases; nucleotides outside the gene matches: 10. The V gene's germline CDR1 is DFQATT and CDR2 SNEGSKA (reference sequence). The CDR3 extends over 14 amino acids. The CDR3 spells CSASLPQRGQTQYF. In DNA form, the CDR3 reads TGCAGTGCTAGTTTGCCACAGCGGGGACAGACCCAGTACTTC.

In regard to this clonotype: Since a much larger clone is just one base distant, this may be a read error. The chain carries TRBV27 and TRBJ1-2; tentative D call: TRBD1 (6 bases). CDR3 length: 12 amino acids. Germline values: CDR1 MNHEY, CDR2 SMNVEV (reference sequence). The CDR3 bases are TGTGCCAGCAGTTCCGGGGGCCATGGCGACACCTTC. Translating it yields CASSSGGHGDTF.

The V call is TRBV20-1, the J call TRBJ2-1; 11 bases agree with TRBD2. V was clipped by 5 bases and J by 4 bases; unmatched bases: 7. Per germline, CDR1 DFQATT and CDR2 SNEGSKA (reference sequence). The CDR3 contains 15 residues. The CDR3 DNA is TGCAGTGCTGTCGCCGGGACTAGCGGATACAATGAGCAGTTCTTC. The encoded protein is CSAVAGTSGYNEQFF.

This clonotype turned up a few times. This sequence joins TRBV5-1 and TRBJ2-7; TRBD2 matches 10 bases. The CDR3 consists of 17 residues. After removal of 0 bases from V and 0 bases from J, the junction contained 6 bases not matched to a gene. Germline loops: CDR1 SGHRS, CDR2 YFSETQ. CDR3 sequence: CASSLGLAGQSSYEQYF. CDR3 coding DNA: TGCGCCAGCAGCTTGGGACTAGCGGGCCAGAGCTCCTACGAGCAGTACTTC.

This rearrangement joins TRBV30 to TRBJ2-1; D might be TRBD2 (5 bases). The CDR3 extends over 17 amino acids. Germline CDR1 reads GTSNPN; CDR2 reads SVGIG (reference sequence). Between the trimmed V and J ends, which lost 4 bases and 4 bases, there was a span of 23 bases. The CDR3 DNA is TGTGCCTGGACCTCCCTCGGAGAGGGCTCGGGTTACAATGAGCAGTTCTTC. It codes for CAWTSLGEGSGYNEQFF.

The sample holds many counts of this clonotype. DNA for the CDR3: TGCGCCAGCAGCAAGGAGACTACCTCCTACAATGAGCAGTTCTTC. Residues: CASSKETTSYNEQFF. The J gene is TRBJ2-1, the V gene TRBV5-1; D might be TRBD2 (5 bases). With 4 bases removed from V and 0 bases from J, the gap between germline ends came to 11 bases. The CDR3 has 15 residues. CDR1 and CDR2 (germline): SGHRS, YFSETQ.

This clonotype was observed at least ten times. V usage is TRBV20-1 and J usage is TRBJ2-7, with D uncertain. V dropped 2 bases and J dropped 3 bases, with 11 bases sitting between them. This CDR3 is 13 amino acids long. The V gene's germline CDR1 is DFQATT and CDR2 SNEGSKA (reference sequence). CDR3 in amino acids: CSARYEWGYEQYF. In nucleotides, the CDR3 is TGCAGTGCTAGATACGAATGGGGCTACGAGCAGTACTTC.

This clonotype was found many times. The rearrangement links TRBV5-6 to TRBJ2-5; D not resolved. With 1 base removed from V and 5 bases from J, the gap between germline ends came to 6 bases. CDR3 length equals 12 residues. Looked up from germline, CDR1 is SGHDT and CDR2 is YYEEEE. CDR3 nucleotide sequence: TGTGCCAGCAGCTTGCTTCCCGAGACCCAGTACTTC. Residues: CASSLLPETQYF.

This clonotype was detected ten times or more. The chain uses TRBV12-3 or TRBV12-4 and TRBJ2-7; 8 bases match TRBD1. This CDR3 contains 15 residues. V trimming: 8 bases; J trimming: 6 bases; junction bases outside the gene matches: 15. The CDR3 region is CASSIRTGFFGEQYF. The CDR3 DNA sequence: TGTGCCAGCTCAATACGGACAGGGTTTTTCGGCGAGCAGTACTTC.

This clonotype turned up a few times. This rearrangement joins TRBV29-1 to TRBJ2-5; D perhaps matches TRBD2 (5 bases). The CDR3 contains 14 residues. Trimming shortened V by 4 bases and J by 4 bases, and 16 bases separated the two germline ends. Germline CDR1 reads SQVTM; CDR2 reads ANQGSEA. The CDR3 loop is CSVGRTPSTETQYF. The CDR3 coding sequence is TGCAGCGTTGGTAGGACCCCTAGCACAGAGACCCAGTACTTC.

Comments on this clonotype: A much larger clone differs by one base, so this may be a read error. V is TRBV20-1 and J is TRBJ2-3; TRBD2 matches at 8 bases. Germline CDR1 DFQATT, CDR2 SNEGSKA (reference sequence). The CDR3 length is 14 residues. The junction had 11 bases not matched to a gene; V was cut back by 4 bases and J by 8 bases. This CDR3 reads CSAITGGGPITQYF. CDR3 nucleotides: TGCAGTGCTATAACAGGCGGGGGGCCAATTACGCAGTATTTT.

CDR3 sequence: CASSRPKGTGGDEQYF. As DNA, the CDR3 is TGTGCCAGCAGCCGCCCCAAAGGGACAGGGGGGGACGAGCAGTACTTC. The chain links TRBV3-1 to TRBJ2-7, with 11 bases lining up with TRBD1. V lost 4 bases and J lost 5; bases outside the gene matches: 10. The V gene's germline CDR1 is LGHDT and CDR2 YNNKEL (reference sequence). The CDR3 sequence is 16 residues long.

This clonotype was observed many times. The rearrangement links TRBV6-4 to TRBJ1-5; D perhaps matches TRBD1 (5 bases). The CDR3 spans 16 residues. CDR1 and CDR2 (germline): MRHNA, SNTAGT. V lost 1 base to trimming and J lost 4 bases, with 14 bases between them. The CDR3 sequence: CASSDFPRGLNQPQHF. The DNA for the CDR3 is TGTGCCAGCAGTGACTTCCCGCGGGGGTTGAATCAGCCCCAGCATTTT.

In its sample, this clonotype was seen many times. The CDR3 reads CSARTDNEQFF. DNA of the CDR3: TGCAGTGCTAGAACCGATAATGAGCAGTTCTTC. The genes are TRBV20-1 and TRBJ2-1; D is unresolved. V dropped 2 bases and J dropped 7 bases, with 6 bases sitting between them. Germline V lookup: CDR1 DFQATT, CDR2 SNEGSKA (reference sequence). The CDR3 is 11 residues long.

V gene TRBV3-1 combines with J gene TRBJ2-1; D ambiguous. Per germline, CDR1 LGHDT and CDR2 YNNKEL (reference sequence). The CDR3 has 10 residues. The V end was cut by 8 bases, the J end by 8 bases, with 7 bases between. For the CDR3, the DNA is TGTGCCAGCCTCGGCGATGAGCAGTTCTTC. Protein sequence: CASLGDEQFF.

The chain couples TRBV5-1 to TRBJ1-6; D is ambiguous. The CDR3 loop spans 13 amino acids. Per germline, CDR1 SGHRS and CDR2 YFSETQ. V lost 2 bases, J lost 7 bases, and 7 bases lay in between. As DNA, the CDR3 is TGCGCCAGCAGCTTTGTTGGGAATTCACCCCTCCACTTT. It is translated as CASSFVGNSPLHF.

The CDR3 here is CASSPGRNLTGELFF. The CDR3, as DNA: TGTGCCAGCAGCCCGGGTAGGAATCTCACCGGGGAGCTGTTTTTT. J is TRBJ2-2 and V is TRBV7-9; unclear D gene. CDR1 is SEHNR, CDR2 FQNEAQ, per germline (reference sequence). CDR3 length equals 15 residues. V lost 5 bases and J lost 4, with 14 bases in between.

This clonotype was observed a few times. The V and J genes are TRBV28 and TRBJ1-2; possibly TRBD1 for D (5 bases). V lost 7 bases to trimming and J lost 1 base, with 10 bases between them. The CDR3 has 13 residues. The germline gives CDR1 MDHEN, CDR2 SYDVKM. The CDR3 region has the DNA TGTGCCAGCACCGAAAGGGGTAACTATGGCTACACCTTC. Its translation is CASTERGNYGYTF.

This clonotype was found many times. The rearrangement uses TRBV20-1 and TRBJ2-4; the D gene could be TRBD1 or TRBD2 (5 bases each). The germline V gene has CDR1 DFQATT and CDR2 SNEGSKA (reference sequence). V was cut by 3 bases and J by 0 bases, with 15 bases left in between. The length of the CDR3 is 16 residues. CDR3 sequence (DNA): TGCAGTGCTAGCTTGGGACCGAACTTAGCCAAAAACATTCAGTACTTC. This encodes CSASLGPNLAKNIQYF.

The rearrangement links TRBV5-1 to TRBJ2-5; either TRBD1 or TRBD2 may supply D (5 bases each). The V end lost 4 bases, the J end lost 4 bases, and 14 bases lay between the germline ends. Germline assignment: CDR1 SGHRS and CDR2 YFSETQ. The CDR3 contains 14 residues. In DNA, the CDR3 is TGCGCCAGCAGCCGCCGGGACCAGGCAGAGACCCAGTACTTC. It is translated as CASSRRDQAETQYF.

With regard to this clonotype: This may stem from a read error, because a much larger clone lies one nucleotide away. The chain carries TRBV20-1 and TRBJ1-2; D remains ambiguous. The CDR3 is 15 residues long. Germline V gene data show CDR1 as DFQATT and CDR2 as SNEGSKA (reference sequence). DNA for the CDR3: TGCAGTGTTAGAGATCATGGGCAGATCGCCTATGGCTACACCTTC. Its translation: CSVRDHGQIAYGYTF.

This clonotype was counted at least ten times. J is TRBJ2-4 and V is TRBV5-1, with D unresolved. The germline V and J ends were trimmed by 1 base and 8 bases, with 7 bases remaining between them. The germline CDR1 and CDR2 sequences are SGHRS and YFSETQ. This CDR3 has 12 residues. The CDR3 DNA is TGCGCCAGCAGCTTGCGTGGGGACATTCAGTACTTC. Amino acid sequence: CASSLRGDIQYF.

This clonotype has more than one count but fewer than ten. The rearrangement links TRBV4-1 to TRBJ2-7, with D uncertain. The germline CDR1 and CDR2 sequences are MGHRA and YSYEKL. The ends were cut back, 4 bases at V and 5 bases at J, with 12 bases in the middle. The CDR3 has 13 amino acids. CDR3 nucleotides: TGCGCCAGCAGCCTAACTTCGTGGAACGAGCAGTACTTC. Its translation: CASSLTSWNEQYF.

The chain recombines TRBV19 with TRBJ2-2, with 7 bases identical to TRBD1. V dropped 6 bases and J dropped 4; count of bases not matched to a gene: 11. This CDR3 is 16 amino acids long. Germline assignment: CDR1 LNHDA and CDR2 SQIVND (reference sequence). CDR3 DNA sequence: TGTGCCAGTAGCGATCCTCCGGGACAGCCCACCGGGGAGCTGTTTTTT. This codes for CASSDPPGQPTGELFF.